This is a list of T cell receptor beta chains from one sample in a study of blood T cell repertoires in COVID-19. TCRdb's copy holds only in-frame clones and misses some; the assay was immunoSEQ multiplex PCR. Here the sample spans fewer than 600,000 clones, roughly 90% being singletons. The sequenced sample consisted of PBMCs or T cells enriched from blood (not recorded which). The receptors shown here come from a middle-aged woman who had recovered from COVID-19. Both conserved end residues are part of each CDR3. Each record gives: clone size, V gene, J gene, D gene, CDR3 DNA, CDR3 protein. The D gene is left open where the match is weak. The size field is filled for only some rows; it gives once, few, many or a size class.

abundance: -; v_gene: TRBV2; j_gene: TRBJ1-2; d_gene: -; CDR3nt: TGTGCCAGCAGCTCCCCGGAGAGGGGGACTAACTATGGCTACACCTTC; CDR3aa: CASSSPERGTNYGYTF
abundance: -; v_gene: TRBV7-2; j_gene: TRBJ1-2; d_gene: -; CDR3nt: TGTGCCAGCAGACCTGACAGCCCCAATGGCTACACCTTC; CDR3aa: CASRPDSPNGYTF
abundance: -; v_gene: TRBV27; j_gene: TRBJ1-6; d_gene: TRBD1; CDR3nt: TGTGCCAGCAGTTACAGGACAGGTGGCACCTATAATTCACCCCTCCACTTT; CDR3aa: CASSYRTGGTYNSPLHF
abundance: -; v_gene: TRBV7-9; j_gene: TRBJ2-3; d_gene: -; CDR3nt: TGTGCCAGCAGCGTTGGTCTTGGGGGCCCCAGCACAGATACGCAGTATTTT; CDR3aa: CASSVGLGGPSTDTQYF
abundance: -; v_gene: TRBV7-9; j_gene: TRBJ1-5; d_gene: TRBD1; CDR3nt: TGTGCCAGCAGCCCTGACAGGGGCCATCAGCCCCAGCATTTT; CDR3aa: CASSPDRGHQPQHF
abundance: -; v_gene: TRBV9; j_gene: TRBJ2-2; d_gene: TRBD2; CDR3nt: TGTGCCAGCAGCATGGGCGGGAGAGAGAACACCGGGGAGCTGTTTTTT; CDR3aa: CASSMGGRENTGELFF
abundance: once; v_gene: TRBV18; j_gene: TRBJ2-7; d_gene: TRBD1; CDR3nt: TGTGCCAGCTCACGAGACAGGGGGAGCTCCTACGAGCAGTACTTC; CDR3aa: CASSRDRGSSYEQYF
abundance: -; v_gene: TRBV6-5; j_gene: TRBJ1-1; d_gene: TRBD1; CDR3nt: TGTGCCAGCAGCAAACAGGGGACTGAAGCTTTCTTT; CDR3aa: CASSKQGTEAFF
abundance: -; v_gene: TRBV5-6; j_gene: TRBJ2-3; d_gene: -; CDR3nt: TGTGCCAGCAGCTTGGCCTCGAGGCCCAACACAGATACGCAGTATTTT; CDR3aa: CASSLASRPNTDTQYF
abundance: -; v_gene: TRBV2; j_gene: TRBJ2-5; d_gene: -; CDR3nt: TGTGCCAGCAGTGTGATTCGGACTTCTTACTTC; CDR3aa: CASSVIRTSYF
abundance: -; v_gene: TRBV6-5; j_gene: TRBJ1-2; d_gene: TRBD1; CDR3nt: TGTGCCAGCAGTATAGACAGGGGCCCCCTGGGAGGCTACACCTTC; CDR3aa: CASSIDRGPLGGYTF
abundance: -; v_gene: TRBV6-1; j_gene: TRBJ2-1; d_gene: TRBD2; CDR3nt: TGTGCCAGCAGTGAATTGATAGCGGGACGGAATGAGCAGTTCTTC; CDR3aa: CASSELIAGRNEQFF
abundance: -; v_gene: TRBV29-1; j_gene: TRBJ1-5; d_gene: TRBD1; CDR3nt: TGCAGCGTTGCTGGCAGGGGGAATCAGCCCCAGCATTTT; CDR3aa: CSVAGRGNQPQHF
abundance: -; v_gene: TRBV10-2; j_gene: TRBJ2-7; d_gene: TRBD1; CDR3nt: TGCGCCAGCAGTGGGGACAGGGGATTGAGGGACGAGCAGTACTTC; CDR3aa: CASSGDRGLRDEQYF
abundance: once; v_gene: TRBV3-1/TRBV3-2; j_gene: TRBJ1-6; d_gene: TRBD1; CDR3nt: TGTGCCAGCAGCCAGGAGACAGGGTGGTATAATTCACCCCTCCACTTT; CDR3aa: CASSQETGWYNSPLHF
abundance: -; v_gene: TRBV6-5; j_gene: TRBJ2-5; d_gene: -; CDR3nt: TGTGCCAGCAGTTACACTAGGAAAGAGACCCAGTACTTC; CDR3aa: CASSYTRKETQYF
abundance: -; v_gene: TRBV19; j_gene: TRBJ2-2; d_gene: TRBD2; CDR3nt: TGTGCCAGTAGTGGGGCGGGAGTCGGGGAGCTGTTTTTT; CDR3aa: CASSGAGVGELFF
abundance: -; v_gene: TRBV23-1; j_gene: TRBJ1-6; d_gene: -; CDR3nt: TGCGCCAGCAGTCAACCCACACGGAGCTCCTATAATTCACCCCTCCACTTT; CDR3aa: CASSQPTRSSYNSPLHF
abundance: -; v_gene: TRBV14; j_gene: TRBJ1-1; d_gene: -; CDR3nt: TGTGCCAGCAGCCATAGTAGCACTGAAGCTTTCTTT; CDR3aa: CASSHSSTEAFF
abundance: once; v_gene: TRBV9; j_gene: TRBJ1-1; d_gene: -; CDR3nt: TGTGCCAGCAGCGTAGATGTCCCAGGGTTAGGGTCCACTGAAGCTTTCTTT; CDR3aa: CASSVDVPGLGSTEAFF
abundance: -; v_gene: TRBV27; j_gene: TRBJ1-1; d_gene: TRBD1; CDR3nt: TGTGCCAGCAGTTTAACAGGGGCTCACACTGAAGCTTTCTTT; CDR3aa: CASSLTGAHTEAFF
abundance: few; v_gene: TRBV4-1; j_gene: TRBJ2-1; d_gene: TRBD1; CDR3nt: TGCGCCAGCAGCCAAATACAGGGGAATGAGCAGTTCTTC; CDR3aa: CASSQIQGNEQFF
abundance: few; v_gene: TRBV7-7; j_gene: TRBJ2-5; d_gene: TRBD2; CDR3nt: TGTGCTAGCAGGCCAGGCCTAGGGCGGGGGGAGACCCAGTACTTC; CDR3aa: CASRPGLGRGETQYF
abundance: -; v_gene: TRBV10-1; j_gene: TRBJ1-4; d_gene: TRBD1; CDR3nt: TGCGCCAGCAGTCATCCGGGACAGGGGTCGATGGAAAGCGAAAAACTGTTTTTT; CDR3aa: CASSHPGQGSMESEKLFF
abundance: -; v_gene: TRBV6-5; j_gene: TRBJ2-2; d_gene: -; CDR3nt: TGTGCCAGCAGTTCGCGACTCGACTTCGGGGAGCTGTTTTTT; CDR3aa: CASSSRLDFGELFF
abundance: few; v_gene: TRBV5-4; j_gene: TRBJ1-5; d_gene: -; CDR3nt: TGTGCCAGCAGCATCCAGGGTGTTGTTCAGCCCCAGCATTTT; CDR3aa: CASSIQGVVQPQHF
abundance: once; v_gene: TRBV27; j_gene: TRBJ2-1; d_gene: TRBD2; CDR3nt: TGTGCCAGCAGGGAGACTAGCGGGAGATCCTACAATGAGCAGTTCTTC; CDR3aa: CASRETSGRSYNEQFF
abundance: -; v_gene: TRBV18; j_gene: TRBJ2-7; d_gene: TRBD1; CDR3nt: TGTGCCAGCTCACCACAGGGGGCAGTGAACGAGCAGTACTTC; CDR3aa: CASSPQGAVNEQYF
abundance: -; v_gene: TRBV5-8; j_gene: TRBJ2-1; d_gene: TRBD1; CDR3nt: TGTGCCAGCAGCTCCGCAGGGGGCTCCTACAATGAGCAGTTCTTC; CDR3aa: CASSSAGGSYNEQFF
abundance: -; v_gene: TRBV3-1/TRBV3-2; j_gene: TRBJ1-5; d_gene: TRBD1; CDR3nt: TGTGCCAGCAGCCGGGGACAGGCCTATCAGCCCCAGCATTTT; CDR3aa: CASSRGQAYQPQHF
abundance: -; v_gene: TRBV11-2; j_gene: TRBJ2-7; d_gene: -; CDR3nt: TGTGCCAGCAGCTTAGAGCGGGCGGCGACCTACGAGCAGTACTTC; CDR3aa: CASSLERAATYEQYF
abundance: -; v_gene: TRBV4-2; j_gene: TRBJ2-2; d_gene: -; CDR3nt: TGTGCCAGCAGCCAGCTTCAGGGGTCGGTCGGGGAGCTGTTTTTT; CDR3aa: CASSQLQGSVGELFF
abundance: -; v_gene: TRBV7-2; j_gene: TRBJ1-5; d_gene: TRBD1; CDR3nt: TGTGCCAGCAGCTTACGGACAGGGGTGAGCAATCAGCCCCAGCATTTT; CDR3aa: CASSLRTGVSNQPQHF
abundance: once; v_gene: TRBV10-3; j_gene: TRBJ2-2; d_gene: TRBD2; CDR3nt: TGTGCCATCACCTCGACTAGCGGGAGGGTAACGGCGACCACCGGGGAGCTGTTTTTT; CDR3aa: CAITSTSGRVTATTGELFF
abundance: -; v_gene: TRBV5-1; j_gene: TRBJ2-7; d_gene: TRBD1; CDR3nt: TGCGCCAGCAGCTCGCCCATGGACAGGGGTTGGTCCTACGAGCAGTACTTC; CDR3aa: CASSSPMDRGWSYEQYF
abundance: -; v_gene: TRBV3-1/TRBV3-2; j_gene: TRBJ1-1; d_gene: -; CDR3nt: TGTGCCAGCAGCCGTCCTGGAGCTGAAGCTTTCTTT; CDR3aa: CASSRPGAEAFF
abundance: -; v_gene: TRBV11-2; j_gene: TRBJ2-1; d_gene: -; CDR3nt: TGTGCCAGCACCCTTATGGCTTCTTACAATGAGCAGTTCTTC; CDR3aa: CASTLMASYNEQFF
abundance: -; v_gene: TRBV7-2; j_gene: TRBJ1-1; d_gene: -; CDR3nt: TGTGCCAGCAGCGACGGACGAATCCGGGGGGCTGAAGCTTTCTTT; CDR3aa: CASSDGRIRGAEAFF
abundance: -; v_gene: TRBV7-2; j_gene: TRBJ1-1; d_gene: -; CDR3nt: TGTGCCAGCAGCCTAACGCGGGGGGGGACTGAAGCTTTCTTT; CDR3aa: CASSLTRGGTEAFF
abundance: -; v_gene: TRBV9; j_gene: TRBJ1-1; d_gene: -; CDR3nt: TGTGCCAGCAGCGTCATTTCCACTGAAGCTTTCTTT; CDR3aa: CASSVISTEAFF
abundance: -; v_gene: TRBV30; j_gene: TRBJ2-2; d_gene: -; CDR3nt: TGTGCCTGGAGAGTGGCAGAGAACACCGGGGAGCTGTTTTTT; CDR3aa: CAWRVAENTGELFF
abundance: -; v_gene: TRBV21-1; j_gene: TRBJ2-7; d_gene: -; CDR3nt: TGTGCCAGCAGCAAAGGGACTAGCGGTAGTTCCTCCTACGAGCAGTACTTC; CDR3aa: CASSKGTSGSSSYEQYF
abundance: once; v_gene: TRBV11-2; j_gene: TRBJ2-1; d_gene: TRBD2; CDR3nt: TGTGCCAGCAGACAGCCCGGGACTAGCGGGAGAAGGGGGCAGTTCTTC; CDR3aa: CASRQPGTSGRRGQFF
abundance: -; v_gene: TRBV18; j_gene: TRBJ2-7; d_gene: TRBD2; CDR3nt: TGTGCCAGCTCCGGACTAGCGGGAGGATTCGAGCAGTACTTC; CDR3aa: CASSGLAGGFEQYF
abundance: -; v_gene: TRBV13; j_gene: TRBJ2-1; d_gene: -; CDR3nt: TGTGCCAGCAGCTTAGGACCCAATCCCCGGGGTGAGCAGTTCTTC; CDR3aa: CASSLGPNPRGEQFF
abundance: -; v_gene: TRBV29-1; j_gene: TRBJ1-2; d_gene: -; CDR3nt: TGCAGCGGGGGAAGTGCGCGGGGGCGCGATGGCTACACCTTC; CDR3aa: CSGGSARGRDGYTF
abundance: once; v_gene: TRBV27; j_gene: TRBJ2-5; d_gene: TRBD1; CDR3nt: TGTGCCAGCAGTCCACTCCCCCGCAGGGGGCGAGGTGAAGAGACCCAGTACTTC; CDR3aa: CASSPLPRRGRGEETQYF
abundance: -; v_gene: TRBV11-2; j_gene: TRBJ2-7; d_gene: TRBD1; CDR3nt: TGTGCCAGCAGCTACACAGGGGGCTCCTACGAGCAGTACTTC; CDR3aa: CASSYTGGSYEQYF
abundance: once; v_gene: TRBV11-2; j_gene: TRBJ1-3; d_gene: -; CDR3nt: TGTGCCAGCAGCTCGGACAGCATCTCTGGAAACACCATATATTTT; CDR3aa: CASSSDSISGNTIYF
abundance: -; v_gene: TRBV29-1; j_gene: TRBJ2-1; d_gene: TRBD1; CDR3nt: TGCAGTAGTCCAGGACAGGGGTACTACAATGAGCAGTTCTTC; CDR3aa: CSSPGQGYYNEQFF
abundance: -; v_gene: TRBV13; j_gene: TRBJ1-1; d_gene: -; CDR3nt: TGTGCCAGCAGCTTAAAGACAGTGAACACTGAAGCTTTCTTT; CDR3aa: CASSLKTVNTEAFF
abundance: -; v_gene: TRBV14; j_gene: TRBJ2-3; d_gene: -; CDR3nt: TGTGCCAGCAGCCGCTCCACAAGCACAGATACGCAGTATTTT; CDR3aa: CASSRSTSTDTQYF
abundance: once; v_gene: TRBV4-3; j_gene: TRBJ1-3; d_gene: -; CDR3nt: TGCGCCAGCAGCCAAGATGACAGGAGCCCTGGAAACACCATATATTTT; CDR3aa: CASSQDDRSPGNTIYF